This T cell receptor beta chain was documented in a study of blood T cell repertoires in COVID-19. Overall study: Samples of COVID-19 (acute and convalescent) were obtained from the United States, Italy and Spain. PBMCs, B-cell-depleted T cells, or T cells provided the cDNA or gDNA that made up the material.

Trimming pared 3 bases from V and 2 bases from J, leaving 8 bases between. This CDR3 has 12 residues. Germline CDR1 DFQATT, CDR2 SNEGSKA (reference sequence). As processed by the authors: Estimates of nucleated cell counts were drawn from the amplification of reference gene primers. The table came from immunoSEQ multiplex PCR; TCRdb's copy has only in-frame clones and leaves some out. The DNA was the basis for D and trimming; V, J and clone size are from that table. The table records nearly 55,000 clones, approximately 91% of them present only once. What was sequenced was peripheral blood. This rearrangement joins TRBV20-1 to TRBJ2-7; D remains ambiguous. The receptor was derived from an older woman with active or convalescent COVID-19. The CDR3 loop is CSASLNTYEQYF. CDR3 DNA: TGCAGTGCTAGTTTAAATACCTACGAGCAGTACTTC.